Listed here are 21 T cell receptor beta chains from one sample, sequenced in a study of low-dose radiotherapy and immunotherapy resistance in tumors. Gene-specific TRAV and TRBV primers were used for first-strand cDNA, covering alpha and beta chains. Over roughly 18 PCR cycles, TCRs were amplified from a constant-region primer and V-primer adapter. A single record per CDR3 protein comes from TCRdb applying MiXCR to the reads. The profile shows tens of thousands of distinct CDR3 sequences, about 18% of them singletons. Time point defined: before trial treatment. The sequencing used PBMCs, collected before treatment. These receptors were obtained from a male donor with prostate cancer.

This clonotype was recorded many times. The CDR3 coding sequence is TGTGCCAACCGGAGGACAGACTTGAACACTGAAGCTTTCTTT. It yields the protein CANRRTDLNTEAFF. The V gene is TRBV6-5, the J gene TRBJ1-1, with a tentative D call TRBD1 (6 bases). The V gene lost 10 bases and the J gene lost 0 bases, with 15 bases spanning the gap. From germline, CDR1 is MNHEY and CDR2 SVGAGI. This CDR3 spans 14 amino acids.

In its sample, this clonotype was seen many times. This chain uses TRBV3-1 with TRBJ1-2; D is undetermined. This CDR3 has 17 residues. The germline CDR1 and CDR2 sequences are LGHDT and YNNKEL (reference sequence). The ends were cut back, 0 bases at V and 5 bases at J, with 19 bases in the middle. CDR3 sequence: CASSQESGWGVRYGYTF. CDR3 coding DNA: TGTGCCAGCAGCCAAGAGAGCGGGTGGGGAGTCCGTTATGGCTACACCTTC.

This clonotype has a count of ten or more. This rearrangement joins TRBV19 to TRBJ2-1; 10 nucleotides line up with TRBD2. CDR3 size: 17 residues. Looked up from germline, CDR1 is LNHDA and CDR2 is SQIVND (reference sequence). Unmatched junction bases numbered 8, after V lost 3 bases and J lost 3 bases. CDR3 coding DNA: TGTGCCAGTAGTATTTCGTCTAGCGGGGGAGGCTACAATGAGCAGTTCTTC. Protein product: CASSISSSGGGYNEQFF.

This clonotype was seen ten or more times. The rearrangement uses TRBV20-1 and TRBJ2-7; the D is unclear. V was pared by 1 base and J by 3 bases, with 10 bases between. Germline-derived CDR1 and CDR2 are DFQATT and SNEGSKA (reference sequence). This CDR3 contains 13 residues. The CDR3 DNA sequence: TGCAGTGCTAGAGGTACGAGGATCTACGAGCAGTACTTC. Its translation: CSARGTRIYEQYF.

This clonotype was recorded many times. This chain links TRBV10-2 with TRBJ2-7; D might be TRBD1 or TRBD2, each matching 5 bases. V lost 7 bases and J lost 5, with 12 bases in between. Germline lookup yields CDR1 WSHSY and CDR2 SAAADI. The CDR3 is 12 residues long. The CDR3 loop reads CASTTGAHEQYF. As DNA, the CDR3 is TGCGCCAGCACTACCGGGGCCCACGAGCAGTACTTC.

The chain joins TRBV7-4 to TRBJ1-1; D ambiguous. The CDR3 spans 14 residues. V dropped 1 base and J dropped 4 bases, with 10 bases sitting between them. Germline V CDR1 and CDR2: SGHVT, SQSDAQ. Written as DNA, the CDR3 is TGTGCCAGCAGCTTAGTGTCGGAGGCCACTGAAGCTTTCTTT. Residues: CASSLVSEATEAFF.

This clonotype has a count of ten or more. This CDR3 is CAWSVITSGYNEQFF. The CDR3 nucleotides are TGTGCCTGGAGTGTAATAACTAGCGGATACAATGAGCAGTTCTTC. The chain uses TRBV30 and TRBJ2-1; 8 nucleotides match TRBD2. Germline assignment: CDR1 GTSNPN and CDR2 SVGIG (reference sequence). This CDR3 has 15 residues. V lost 0 bases, J lost 4 bases, and 5 bases stayed unmatched. The full variable domain, completed using reference TRBV30 and TRBJ2-1, is SQTIHQWPATLVQPVGSPLSLECTVEGTSNPNLYWYRQAAGRGLQLLFYSVGIGQISSEVPQNLSASRPQDRQFILSSKKLLLSDSGFYLCAWSVITSGYNEQFFGPGTRLTVL.

In the case of this clonotype: With a far larger clone one base away, a read error is the likely cause. J is TRBJ2-5 and V is TRBV13, with TRBD1 as a possible D gene (5 bases). The V and J ends lost 5 bases and 5 bases respectively, with 18 bases between them. In germline, CDR1 is PRHDT, CDR2 FYEKMQ (reference sequence). This CDR3 spans 15 amino acids. The CDR3 is CASSPAQGMRETQYF. The CDR3 coding sequence is TGTGCCAGCAGCCCTGCTCAGGGCATGAGGGAGACCCAGTACTTC.

This clonotype was detected only a few times. The chain is built from TRBV30 and TRBJ1-2; maybe TRBD1 (5 bases). This CDR3 has 13 residues. Germline V gives CDR1 GTSNPN, CDR2 SVGIG (reference sequence). V lost 2 bases, J lost 4 bases, and 11 bases lay in between. The CDR3 DNA sequence: TGTGCCTGGAGTCCGGACGGGGGCTATGGCTACACCTTC. Protein sequence: CAWSPDGGYGYTF.

This clonotype was seen only once. A single base is all that separates this from a far larger clone, so a read error is likely. This chain uses TRBV7-9 with TRBJ2-7; 8 nucleotides align to TRBD1. The trim removed 5 bases at V and 4 bases at J, leaving 10 bases unmatched. Germline lookup yields CDR1 SEHNR and CDR2 FQNEAQ (reference sequence). CDR3 size: 15 residues. Written as DNA, the CDR3 is TGTGCCAGCAGCAACGGGCGGACAGGGAAGTACGAGCAGTACTTC. Translation: CASSNGRTGKYEQYF.

There are many counts of this clonotype. J is TRBJ2-7 and V is TRBV3-1; tentatively, D is TRBD2 (5 bases). V was trimmed by 8 bases and J by 7 bases, leaving 15 bases between them. CDR3 size: 12 residues. Germline-derived CDR1 and CDR2 are LGHDT and YNNKEL (reference sequence). The CDR3 loop reads CASAESPGEQYF. In DNA, the CDR3 is TGTGCCAGCGCCGAAAGTCCGGGGGAGCAGTACTTC.

A note on this clonotype: One base separates it from a far larger clone, so it is likely a read error. The gene calls are TRBV13 and TRBJ2-3; D gene uncertain. Germline V gene sequence: CDR1 PRHDT, CDR2 FYEKMQ (reference sequence). This CDR3 region has 15 residues. For the CDR3, the DNA is TGTGGCAGCAGTGAGGCACTGATGACGGGCGATACGCAGTATTTT. It codes for CGSSEALMTGDTQYF.

This clonotype was seen a single time. V is TRBV7-8 and J is TRBJ1-2, with TRBD1 matching over 9 bases. Losses at the gene ends were 5 bases for V and 7 bases for J; bases not matched to a gene: 5. Germline lookup yields CDR1 SGHVS and CDR2 FQNEAQ. CDR3 length equals 13 residues. The CDR3 spells CASSRWTGVGYTF. CDR3 sequence (DNA): TGTGCCAGCAGCCGCTGGACAGGGGTTGGCTACACCTTC.

The chain couples TRBV7-9 to TRBJ1-1; TRBD1 matches at 8 bases. There are 15 residues in the CDR3. Germline loops: CDR1 SEHNR, CDR2 FQNEAQ (reference sequence). Trimming removed 3 bases from V and 6 bases from J; junction bases left unmatched: 9. The CDR3 nucleotides are TGTGCCAGCAGCTTTAGAAACAGGGGGAGGGCTGAAGCTTTCTTT. This translates into CASSFRNRGRAEAFF.

In this sample, this clonotype turned up many times. The chain combines TRBV7-9 with TRBJ2-1; no clear D gene. Germline V CDR1 and CDR2: SEHNR, FQNEAQ (reference sequence). The CDR3 is 15 residues long. V was pared by 5 bases and J by 9 bases, with 20 bases between. CDR3 region: CASSPPGNNVGEQFF. For the CDR3, the DNA is TGTGCCAGCAGCCCCCCCGGAAATAACGTCGGTGAGCAGTTCTTC.

By sample share, this clonotype is medium-sized (0.01 to 0.1%). J is TRBJ2-4 and V is TRBV6-5; no definite D call. V was clipped by 0 bases and J by 5 bases, with 11 bases between them. The length of the CDR3 is 15 residues. Germline V gene sequence: CDR1 MNHEY, CDR2 SVGAGI. The CDR3 DNA reads as TGTGCCAGCAGTTACTCGATCACAGCTCAAAACATTCAGTACTTC. It is translated as CASSYSITAQNIQYF.

This clonotype was recorded at least ten times. The rearrangement links TRBV5-1 to TRBJ1-2; 8 nucleotides align to TRBD1. With 3 bases clipped from V and 8 bases from J, the junction kept 18 bases outside the gene matches. This CDR3 has 17 amino acids. CDR1 and CDR2 from the germline V gene are SGHRS and YFSETQ. The CDR3 is CASSSFLPPQGEGGYTF. The DNA for the CDR3 is TGCGCCAGCAGCTCCTTCTTACCGCCACAGGGGGAAGGAGGCTACACCTTC.

This clonotype was recorded many times. This sequence joins TRBV18 and TRBJ1-5, with D unresolved. The V end lost 6 bases, the J end lost 0 bases, and 12 bases lay between the germline ends. Per the germline V gene, CDR1 is KGHSH and CDR2 is LQKENI. The CDR3 covers 15 residues. The CDR3 region is CASSSGLYSNQPQHF. CDR3 DNA sequence: TGTGCCAGCTCTTCGGGTTTATATAGCAATCAGCCCCAGCATTTT. The whole variable domain, remainder taken from reference TRBV18 and TRBJ1-5, is NAGVMQNPRHLVRRRGQEARLRCSPMKGHSHVYWYRQLPEEGLKFMVYLQKENIIDESGMPKERFSAEFPKEGPSILRIQQVVRGDSAAYFCASSSGLYSNQPQHFGDGTRLSIL.

This clonotype was seen ten or more times. The rearrangement uses TRBV7-6 and TRBJ2-7; no definite D call. The CDR3 loop spans 17 amino acids. Germline-derived CDR1 and CDR2 are SGHVS and FNYEAQ. V lost 2 bases to trimming and J lost 0 bases, with 17 bases between them. The CDR3 nucleotides are TGTGCCAGCAGCTTAAAATCTGCGGCAGATCGCTCCTACGAGCAGTACTTC. It specifies CASSLKSAADRSYEQYF.

This clonotype was observed many times. The gene calls are TRBV12-3 or TRBV12-4 and TRBJ2-1, with 9 bases matching TRBD2. V trimming: 2 bases; J trimming: 6 bases; junction bases outside the gene matches: 5. The CDR3 covers 15 residues. The CDR3 bases are TGTGCCAGCAGTTTAAGGGGGACTAGCTCCAATGAGCAGTTCTTC. This codes for CASSLRGTSSNEQFF.

This clonotype has at least ten counts. The chain employs TRBV27 and TRBJ1-1, with D perhaps TRBD1 (6 bases). Trimming cost V 4 bases and J 3 bases, with 15 bases left between them. This CDR3 is built from 15 residues. The germline CDR1 and CDR2 sequences are MNHEY and SMNVEV (reference sequence). As DNA, the CDR3 is TGTGCCAGCAGTTCATACAGGGTTCTGGACACTGAAGCTTTCTTT. This encodes CASSSYRVLDTEAFF.